This T cell receptor (beta chain) was profiled in a study of shared clonotypes between healthy human individuals. The authors divided CD4+ cells into CD45RA+ naive and CD45RA-negative memory subsets. Note on this clone: Within the sample, other DNA sequences also encode this same CDR3.

TCRdb's table, derived via immunoSEQ multiplex PCR, lists solely in-frame clones and lacks some. The sample holds around 990,000 clones, 70% to 85% seen once. The germline gives CDR1 SGDLS, CDR2 YYNGEE. The CDR3 length is 14 residues. Deletions cut 0 bases from V and 2 bases from J, with 6 bases between. The receptor comes from a man younger than 30 in good health. Some clones in this sample may be carry-over from other donors' samples. Sample: memory CD4+ T cells from PBMCs. As to subset: CD45RA-negative fraction. The J gene is TRBJ1-5, the V gene TRBV9; D call uncertain. The CDR3 DNA reads as TGTGCCAGCAGCGTAGACGGGGGCAATCAGCCCCAGCATTTT. This encodes CASSVDGGNQPQHF.